The 26 T cell receptor beta chains presented below share a single source sample, sequenced in a study of CD8 T cells in ankylosing spondylitis (dated by TCRdb to 2016 to 2017). Study-wide findings and limitations: A TCR beta motif of about 8 highly homologous amino acid variants appeared characteristic of blood from ankylosing spondylitis patients.

Libraries were made using 5' RACE. TCRdb names Illumina HiSeq 2500 as the instrument used. The public sequencing data were trimmed at Q25 with fastp and processed into clonotypes with MiXCR by TCRdb, which kept only in-frame beta chains. Each entry merges the rows of one CDR3 protein and shows their most common DNA and genes. This sample lists about 840,000 distinct CDR3 sequences; about 10% were detected once. The ten largest clones capture around 0.51% of the sample. Their antigen targets remain unknown. The specimen was blood, either unsorted or a sorted T cell fraction (not recorded which). These receptors came from a male donor with ankylosing spondylitis.

The chain carries TRBV12-3 or TRBV12-4 and TRBJ2-1; 14 nucleotides match TRBD2. CDR3 length: 17 amino acids. J gave up 10 bases and V 4 bases, and 12 bases lay outside the gene matches. The CDR3: CASSWTSGGTFTMEQFF. For the CDR3, the DNA is TGTGCCAGCAGTTGGACTAGCGGGGGGACCTTTACAATGGAGCAGTTCTTC.

The gene calls are TRBV6-1 and TRBJ1-1; a weak D match, TRBD1 (6 bases). Between the trimmed V and J ends, which lost 3 bases and 4 bases, there was a span of 15 bases. The CDR3 contains 15 residues. Looked up from germline, CDR1 is MNHNS and CDR2 is SASEGT. This CDR3 is CASSDHRVLRTEAFF. In DNA, the CDR3 is TGTGCCAGCAGTGACCACAGGGTCCTTCGCACTGAAGCTTTCTTT.

This clonotype has a handful of counts. The genes are TRBV11-2 and TRBJ1-1, with a weak D call TRBD1 (5 bases). This CDR3 comprises 15 residues. CDR1 SGHAT and CDR2 FQNNGV come from the germline V gene. Between the trimmed V and J ends, which lost 5 bases and 0 bases, there was a span of 13 bases. The DNA for the CDR3 is TGTGCCAGCAGCGTAAAATGGGGGATGAACACTGAAGCTTTCTTT. It is translated as CASSVKWGMNTEAFF. Full variable domain (rest looked up from reference TRBV11-2 and TRBJ1-1): EAGVAQSPRYKIIEKRQSVAFWCNPISGHATLYWYQQILGQGPKLLIQFQNNGVVDDSQLPKDRFSAERLKGVDSTLKIQPAKLEDSAVYLCASSVKWGMNTEAFFGQGTRLTVV.

This clonotype was found many times. The CDR3 is CSVVLLGQGPTGELFF. CDR3 in DNA: TGCAGCGTTGTCCTCCTGGGACAGGGGCCAACCGGGGAGCTGTTTTTT. The J gene is TRBJ2-2, the V gene TRBV29-1; 10 positions agree with TRBD1. Germline V gene lookup returns CDR1 SQVTM and CDR2 ANQGSEA. J lost 5 bases, V lost 4 bases, and 10 bases had no gene match. The CDR3 has 16 amino acids.

This clonotype has just a few counts. The rearrangement links TRBV4-3 to TRBJ2-2; 7 positions agree with TRBD2. There are 17 residues in the CDR3. Germline CDR1 is LGHNA and CDR2 is YSLEER. The V gene end was trimmed by 0 bases and the J gene end by 5 bases; junction bases not matched to a gene: 9. The CDR3 spells CASSQDPRTSWTGELFF. The CDR3 DNA follows: TGCGCCAGCAGCCAAGACCCAAGGACTAGTTGGACCGGGGAGCTGTTTTTT.

The chain is built from TRBV28 and TRBJ2-1; 16 nucleotides align to TRBD2. The CDR3 covers 16 residues. J gave up 1 base and V 6 bases, and 0 bases lay outside the gene matches. Germline loops: CDR1 MDHEN, CDR2 SYDVKM. The CDR3: CASRGLAGGSYNEQFF. Here the CDR3 DNA reads TGTGCCAGCAGGGGACTAGCGGGAGGGTCCTACAATGAGCAGTTCTTC.

This clonotype was recorded many times. The chain is built from TRBV20-1 and TRBJ1-2; no clear D gene. The CDR3 runs to 13 residues. Germline assignment: CDR1 DFQATT and CDR2 SNEGSKA (reference sequence). V gave up 1 base and J gave up 6 bases, with 12 bases separating them. The CDR3 DNA sequence: TGCAGTGCTAGAGTAGGGAGGAGCGATGGCTACACCTTC. It encodes CSARVGRSDGYTF.

The chain links TRBV18 to TRBJ2-7; tentatively, D is TRBD2 (5 bases). The CDR3 loop spans 12 amino acids. In germline, CDR1 is KGHSH, CDR2 LQKENI. Trimming pared 8 bases from V and 3 bases from J, leaving 11 bases between. The CDR3 loop is CASGESDYEQYF. The CDR3 nucleotides read TGTGCCAGCGGGGAGTCGGACTACGAGCAGTACTTC.

In this sample, this clonotype turned up a few times. This chain joins TRBV20-1 and TRBJ2-1; 9 bases are a match to TRBD2. Per germline, CDR1 DFQATT and CDR2 SNEGSKA (reference sequence). The CDR3 is made up of 16 amino acids. Trimming took 1 base from V and 4 from J; bases not matched to a gene: 8. The DNA of the CDR3 is TGCAGTGCTAGAGTTGCGGGAGGGTTTTCGTACAATGAGCAGTTCTTC. Translating it yields CSARVAGGFSYNEQFF.

The rearrangement links TRBV7-8 to TRBJ2-7; possible D gene TRBD2, 6 bases. This CDR3 has 13 residues. Germline lookup yields CDR1 SGHVS and CDR2 FQNEAQ. Trimming took 1 base from V and 6 from J, leaving 10 bases between them. Here the CDR3 reads CASSLVQGGEQYF. CDR3 coding DNA: TGTGCCAGCAGCTTAGTTCAGGGAGGCGAGCAGTACTTC. Drawing the rest from reference TRBV7-8 and TRBJ2-7, the complete variable domain is GAGVSQSPRYKVAKRGQDVALRCDPISGHVSLFWYQQALGQGPEFLTYFQNEAQLDKSGLPSDRFFAERPEGSVSTLKIQRTQQEDSAVYLCASSLVQGGEQYFGPGTRLTVT.

The V and J genes are TRBV20-1 and TRBJ1-1; 9 bases are a match to TRBD1. V trimming: 5 bases; J trimming: 0 bases; junction bases outside the gene matches: 10. Germline CDR1 DFQATT, CDR2 SNEGSKA (reference sequence). The CDR3 length is 16 residues. CDR3: CSAPNKGQGLNTEAFF. The CDR3 DNA reads as TGCAGTGCTCCCAATAAGGGACAGGGTTTGAACACTGAAGCTTTCTTT.

In this sample, this clonotype turned up a few times. The chain joins TRBV6-1 to TRBJ2-1; TRBD1 or TRBD2 may be the D gene (5 bases each). CDR1 is MNHNS and CDR2 is SASEGT in the germline V gene. Trimming removed 6 bases at V and 0 bases at J, with 15 bases between. The CDR3 length is 16 residues. CDR3 in amino acids: CASRPRDRSSYNEQFF. CDR3 nucleotide sequence: TGTGCCAGCAGGCCCCGGGACCGAAGCTCCTACAATGAGCAGTTCTTC.

This clonotype has more than one count but fewer than ten. The gene calls are TRBV20-1 and TRBJ2-3; 10 positions agree with TRBD2. Germline-derived CDR1 and CDR2 are DFQATT and SNEGSKA (reference sequence). This CDR3 region has 14 residues. V shed 2 bases, J shed 6 bases, and the junction held 5 bases outside the gene matches. The CDR3 region has the DNA TGCAGTGCTAGACTAGCGGGAGTTTCCGATACGCAGTATTTT. This gives the protein CSARLAGVSDTQYF.

The chain has TRBV20-1 and TRBJ1-2, with D unclear. The germline V and J ends were trimmed by 6 bases and 6 bases, with 11 bases remaining between them. This CDR3 has 11 residues. Looked up from germline, CDR1 is DFQATT and CDR2 is SNEGSKA (reference sequence). CDR3: CSAVTHDGYTF. The CDR3 nucleotides read TGCAGTGCCGTGACGCACGATGGCTACACCTTC.

The chain employs TRBV7-9 and TRBJ2-7; no clear D. There are 14 residues in the CDR3. The germline V gene has CDR1 SEHNR and CDR2 FQNEAQ (reference sequence). Deletions cut 5 bases from V and 0 bases from J, with 11 bases between. CDR3 loop: CASSLDTNSYEQYF. The CDR3 DNA reads TGTGCCAGCAGCCTTGACACAAACTCCTACGAGCAGTACTTC.

The rearrangement joins TRBV3-1 to TRBJ1-6; no firm D call. V lost 0 bases and J lost 11, with 14 bases in between. The CDR3 sequence is 15 residues long. CDR1 is LGHDT, CDR2 YNNKEL, per germline (reference sequence). In DNA, the CDR3 is TGTGCCAGCAGCCAAGATTGGGCCAGCAGTCCACCCCTCCACTTT. This gives the protein CASSQDWASSPPLHF.

As concerns this clonotype: At one end the junction does not follow the germline gene, possibly because of a read error. The chain recombines TRBV18 with TRBJ1-1; D call uncertain. The CDR3 is made up of 13 amino acids. The germline CDR1 and CDR2 sequences are KGHSH and LQKENI. The CDR3 here is CASSPHLDTEAFF. CDR3 coding DNA: TGTGCCAGCTCTCCACACCTAGACACTGAAGCTTTCTTT.

The chain couples TRBV24-1 to TRBJ2-1; 9 bases map to TRBD2. Losses at the gene ends were 3 bases for V and 3 bases for J; bases not matched to a gene: 8. The CDR3 is made up of 17 amino acids. Looked up from germline, CDR1 is KGHDR and CDR2 is SFDVKD. Here the CDR3 reads CATSDPSTSGHYNEQFF. Written as DNA, the CDR3 is TGTGCCACCAGTGATCCTTCAACTAGCGGGCACTACAATGAGCAGTTCTTC.

The sample holds many counts of this clonotype. This chain links TRBV7-2 with TRBJ1-5; D is unclear. The CDR3 is 15 residues long. Germline values: CDR1 SGHTA, CDR2 FQGNSA. Trimming removed 1 base from V and 2 bases from J, with 9 bases in between. DNA for the CDR3: TGTGCCAGCAGCTTAGGGCAGGTTGGCAATCAGCCCCAGCATTTT. This gives the protein CASSLGQVGNQPQHF. The variable domain in full, completed from reference TRBV7-2 and TRBJ1-5, reads GAGVSQSPSNKVTEKGKDVELRCDPISGHTALYWYRQSLGQGLEFLIYFQGNSAPDKSGLPSDRFSAERTGGSVSTLTIQRTQQEDSAVYLCASSLGQVGNQPQHFGDGTRLSIL.

The chain uses TRBV5-1 and TRBJ2-2; 10 positions agree with TRBD1. J lost 4 bases, V lost 4 bases, and 10 bases had no gene match. This CDR3 is 17 amino acids long. The germline V gene encodes CDR1 SGHRS and CDR2 YFSETQ. In DNA, the CDR3 is TGCGCCAGCAGCCTCCGGGGACAGGGGACGGGCACCGGGGAGCTGTTTTTT. Encoded protein: CASSLRGQGTGTGELFF.

This clonotype was recorded a few times. This chain uses TRBV20-1 with TRBJ2-3; 7 bases agree with TRBD1. The CDR3 is made up of 14 amino acids. V lost 7 bases to trimming and J lost 1 base; unmatched junction nucleotides: 8. Germline values: CDR1 DFQATT, CDR2 SNEGSKA (reference sequence). CDR3 sequence: CSVTQGLGTDTQYF. Here the CDR3 DNA reads TGCAGTGTTACACAGGGGTTGGGCACAGATACGCAGTATTTT.

This clonotype was seen more than once but under ten times. V usage is TRBV20-1 and J usage is TRBJ2-5; 8 bases map to TRBD2. CDR3 length equals 15 residues. Unmatched junction bases numbered 13, after V lost 6 bases and J lost 4 bases. CDR1 DFQATT and CDR2 SNEGSKA come from the germline V gene (reference sequence). DNA for the CDR3: TGCAGTGCCATACCCGGGACTAGATACGGAGAGACCCAGTACTTC. This gives the protein CSAIPGTRYGETQYF.

This clonotype was counted a few times. This chain links TRBV20-1 with TRBJ2-7; 12 positions agree with TRBD2. Germline V gene lookup returns CDR1 DFQATT and CDR2 SNEGSKA (reference sequence). CDR3 size: 16 residues. V trimming: 0 bases; J trimming: 7 bases; junction bases outside the gene matches: 10. In nucleotides, the CDR3 is TGCAGTGCTAGAGATCTCCCTAGCGGGAGGGCCGGGGAGCAGTACTTC. Amino acids: CSARDLPSGRAGEQYF.

This clonotype was counted many times. The rearrangement links TRBV29-1 to TRBJ2-1; tentatively, D is TRBD2 (6 bases). V was shortened by 4 bases and J by 7 bases, with 14 bases between the two germline ends. Germline V gene lookup returns CDR1 SQVTM and CDR2 ANQGSEA. The CDR3 consists of 13 residues. Written as DNA, the CDR3 is TGCAGCGTTGGACGTGGGACTCGTAATGAGCAGTTCTTC. Encoded protein: CSVGRGTRNEQFF.

The chain combines TRBV20-1 with TRBJ2-7, with 12 bases identical to TRBD2. Trimming removed 3 bases from V and 5 bases from J; junction bases left unmatched: 17. The germline V gene has CDR1 DFQATT and CDR2 SNEGSKA (reference sequence). The CDR3 covers 18 residues. CDR3 loop: CSARPTSGSFPRMHEQYF. The DNA of the CDR3 is TGCAGTGCTAGGCCGACTAGCGGGAGTTTCCCCCGGATGCACGAGCAGTACTTC.

The V call is TRBV5-1, the J call TRBJ2-7, with D perhaps assigned TRBD1 or TRBD2 (7 bases each). The CDR3 runs 15 residues. CDR1 is SGHRS, CDR2 YFSETQ, per germline. V was shortened by 0 bases and J by 2 bases, with 12 bases between the two germline ends. The CDR3 DNA sequence: TGCGCCAGCAGCTTGGGGCAGGGGGGGGCCTACGAGCAGTACTTC. Translation gives CASSLGQGGAYEQYF.